Presented here are 17 T cell receptor beta chains from one specimen sequenced in a study of T-cell memory formation after mild COVID-19. TCRdb redid the calling of the 5' RACE reads with MiXCR, one entry per CDR3 protein. Here the sample spans a few hundred thousand distinct CDR3 sequences, roughly 20% being singletons. Sequencing input: PBMCs or a T cell subset sorted from them (not recorded which). The source of these receptors is a man younger than 35 who had mild COVID-19 (a few samples of this study predate the infection). Cell type and time point are not known.

This clonotype occurred a few times. The chain employs TRBV5-1 and TRBJ2-7, with D possibly matching TRBD2 (6 bases). Germline values: CDR1 SGHRS, CDR2 YFSETQ. The CDR3 covers 14 residues. V was pared by 1 base and J by 3 bases, with 11 bases between. In DNA, the CDR3 is TGCGCCAGCAGCTTGAGGTGGGGGGACTACGAGCAGTACGTC. Amino acid sequence: CASSLRWGDYEQYV.

This clonotype has more than one count but fewer than ten. This chain uses TRBV2 with TRBJ1-2; no reliable D call. Trimming left V 7 bases short and J 5 bases short, with 17 bases between. Germline CDR1 is SNHLY and CDR2 is FYNNEI. This CDR3 region has 14 residues. The CDR3 region is CASKTKMGIYGYTF. CDR3 DNA: TGTGCCAGCAAAACCAAAATGGGCATATATGGCTACACCTTC.

The chain employs TRBV10-3 and TRBJ2-3; D possibly corresponds to TRBD2 (6 bases). CDR3 length: 14 residues. Germline CDR1 is ENHRY and CDR2 is SYGVKD. V lost 10 bases and J 1 base, leaving 15 bases between the germline ends. CDR3 nucleotides: TGTGCCACTAGGCAGGGACTGGGCACAGATACGCAGTATTTT. Translation: CATRQGLGTDTQYF.

Only a few counts were recorded for this clonotype. This chain uses TRBV15 with TRBJ2-7; 7 bases fit TRBD2. Trimming cost V 0 bases and J 6 bases; bases outside gene matches: 8. Germline V gene sequence: CDR1 LNHNV, CDR2 YYDKDF (reference sequence). This CDR3 comprises 15 residues. CDR3: CATSRDRRGSGEQYF. In DNA, the CDR3 is TGTGCCACCAGCAGAGATCGGCGGGGGAGCGGCGAGCAGTACTTC. Based on the CDR3 plus reference TRBV15 and TRBJ2-7, the full variable domain is DAMVIQNPRYQVTQFGKPVTLSCSQTLNHNVMYWYQQKSSQAPKLLFHYYDKDFNNEADTPDNFQSRRPNTSFCFLDIRSPGLGDTAMYLCATSRDRRGSGEQYFGPGTRLTVT.

This clonotype appeared many times. V usage is TRBV7-6 and J usage is TRBJ1-1, with TRBD1 as a possible D gene (5 bases). Germline V gives CDR1 SGHVS, CDR2 FNYEAQ. Trimming removed 5 bases from V and 0 bases from J, with 10 bases in between. The CDR3 totals 14 residues. The CDR3 is CASSPGTVNTEAFF. CDR3 bases: TGTGCCAGCAGCCCCGGGACGGTGAACACTGAAGCTTTCTTT.

This clonotype was detected only a few times. The chain links TRBV7-2 to TRBJ2-3; D may be TRBD2 (6 bases). The CDR3 contains 16 residues. Per the germline V gene, CDR1 is SGHTA and CDR2 is FQGNSA. V was clipped by 5 bases and J by 1 base, with 16 bases between them. The CDR3, as DNA: TGTGCCAGCAGCCCTGAAGGCTGGGGGGGCACAGATACGCAGTATTTT. Protein product: CASSPEGWGGTDTQYF.

The CDR3 nucleotides read TGTGCCAGCAGCTTGGGACAGGGTATGTGGGAGCAGTACGTC. Its protein product is CASSLGQGMWEQYV. V usage is TRBV5-6 and J usage is TRBJ2-7; 7 bases are a match to TRBD1. The V gene's germline CDR1 is SGHDT and CDR2 YYEEEE. The CDR3 loop spans 14 amino acids. Trimming removed 0 bases from V and 7 bases from J; junction bases left unmatched: 7.

The rearrangement uses TRBV12-3 or TRBV12-4 and TRBJ1-3, with unresolved D. V shed 3 bases and J shed 0 bases, with 9 bases lying between them. The CDR3 spans 15 residues. This CDR3 reads CASSFVRSSGNTIYF. In nucleotides, the CDR3 is TGTGCCAGCAGTTTTGTTAGGAGCTCTGGAAACACCATATATTTT.

The rearrangement joins TRBV7-2 to TRBJ2-3; 8 nucleotides align to TRBD2. J gave up 3 bases and V 2 bases, and 10 bases lay outside the gene matches. The CDR3 is 17 residues long. Germline V gene sequence: CDR1 SGHTA, CDR2 FQGNSA. The CDR3 spells CASSLTRSGVGTDTQYF. The CDR3 bases are TGTGCCAGCAGCTTAACCCGTAGCGGGGTCGGGACAGATACGCAGTATTTT.

The sample holds many counts of this clonotype. CDR3 in amino acids: CASSYGPGRWEQYV. The CDR3 DNA is TGTGCCAGCAGTTACGGGCCAGGGCGATGGGAGCAGTACGTC. The V gene is TRBV6-2 or TRBV6-3, the J gene TRBJ2-7, with D possibly matching TRBD1 (5 bases). CDR3 size: 14 residues. Germline V gene lookup returns CDR1 MNHEY and CDR2 SVGEGT. Trimming pared 2 bases from V and 7 bases from J, leaving 15 bases between.

The chain carries TRBV6-2 or TRBV6-3 and TRBJ1-5, with TRBD1 matching over 8 bases. The junction had 3 bases not matched to a gene; V was cut back by 1 base and J by 4 bases. This CDR3 contains 15 residues. The germline V gene has CDR1 MNHEY and CDR2 SVGEGT. In DNA form, the CDR3 reads TGTGCCAGCAGTTACTTCACAGGGGGAAATCAGCCCCAGCATTTT. Translation: CASSYFTGGNQPQHF.

This clonotype came up many times. The V gene is TRBV9, the J gene TRBJ2-2; D assignment may be TRBD1 or TRBD2 (6 bases each). Germline CDR1 is SGDLS and CDR2 is YYNGEE. CDR3 length: 15 residues. V lost 5 bases and J 5 bases, leaving 16 bases between the germline ends. The chain's CDR3 is CASRGRQAGTGELFF. The CDR3 DNA follows: TGTGCCAGCAGGGGGAGACAGGCGGGGACCGGGGAGCTGTTTTTT.

This clonotype was seen just once. V is TRBV28 and J is TRBJ1-1; D gene ambiguous. CDR3 length: 13 residues. Germline CDR1 MDHEN, CDR2 SYDVKM. The V and J ends lost 5 bases and 3 bases respectively, with 10 bases between them. CDR3 sequence reads: CASSPGRDTEAFF. DNA for the CDR3: TGTGCCAGCAGTCCTGGTAGGGACACTGAAGCTTTCTTT.

This clonotype was detected only a few times. This sequence joins TRBV7-9 and TRBJ1-4; D is uncertain. Trimming shortened V by 0 bases and J by 8 bases, and 4 bases separated the two germline ends. Looked up from germline, CDR1 is SEHNR and CDR2 is FQNEAQ (reference sequence). The CDR3 loop spans 12 amino acids. CDR3 amino acids: CASSLAREKLFF. CDR3 sequence (DNA): TGTGCCAGCAGCTTAGCGAGGGAAAAACTGTTTTTT.

This clonotype has just a few counts. The chain couples TRBV20-1 to TRBJ2-3, with 9 nucleotides matching TRBD2. V gave up 7 bases and J gave up 4 bases; unmatched junction bases: 12. This CDR3 is built from 15 residues. Germline CDR1 and CDR2: DFQATT and SNEGSKA (reference sequence). The CDR3 spells CSELAAGGMPDTQYF. The CDR3 coding sequence is TGCAGTGAGCTGGCCGCGGGGGGGATGCCAGATACGCAGTATTTT.

This clonotype has at least ten counts. CDR3 sequence: CASSRQGMNEQFF. The DNA of the CDR3 is TGTGCCAGCAGTCGACAGGGTATGAATGAGCAGTTCTTC. V gene TRBV6-5 combines with J gene TRBJ2-1, with 7 bases lining up with TRBD1. The CDR3 contains 13 residues. V lost 5 bases and J lost 7; bases outside the gene matches: 5. Germline V gene sequence: CDR1 MNHEY, CDR2 SVGAGI.

This chain links TRBV29-1 with TRBJ2-3, with D unresolved. CDR3 length: 13 residues. Germline V CDR1 and CDR2: SQVTM, ANQGSEA. V was shortened by 6 bases and J by 1 base, with 11 bases between the two germline ends. CDR3 nucleotide sequence: TGCAGCGTGGACCCTCAGGGCACAGATACGCAGTATTTT. Its translation is CSVDPQGTDTQYF.